This T cell receptor (beta chain) is from a study of blood T cell repertoires in COVID-19. Study details: Samples came from the United States, Italy and Spain, spanning acute and convalescent COVID-19. T cells, B-cell-depleted T cells, or PBMCs supplied cDNA or gDNA.

The J segment lost 4 bases and the V segment lost 5 bases, leaving 8 bases of the junction unmatched. The CDR3 is made up of 15 amino acids. Germline V gene lookup returns CDR1 SGHVS and CDR2 FQNEAQ. The authors' processing: Amplification of reference gene primers was used by the study to estimate nucleated cell counts. Sequencing used immunoSEQ multiplex PCR; TCRdb keeps in-frame clones, though not all of them. For V, J and clone size, that table is used; D and trimming come from the DNA. The sample has 75,000 to 95,000 clones, approximately 90% seen once. This clone was observed once. V gene TRBV7-8 combines with J gene TRBJ1-2; TRBD1 matches 9 bases. This sequence originates from a human donor in a cohort sampled during active COVID-19. The sequenced material came from peripheral blood. The CDR3 nucleotides are TGTGCCAGCAGCGAAAACAGGGGGCCTGGCTATGGCTACACCTTC. Protein: CASSENRGPGYGYTF.